The TCR beta chain under discussion was sequenced for a study of cytomegalovirus exposure and HLA in healthy donors. Points from the study as a whole: Reports credit the classifier with highly specific, highly sensitive diagnosis of cytomegalovirus status. Cytomegalovirus association was listed for approximately 150 TCR beta chains. Among the most significant clusters, several appeared linked to common viral pathogens in a later analysis. It is likely that the observed cluster of highly shared sequence variants was a sequencing artifact.

Of note for this clone: Its antigen remains unknown. The sample holds other DNA sequences that translate to the same CDR3.

V shed 0 bases, J shed 4 bases, and the junction held 1 base outside the gene matches. Germline lookup yields CDR1 KGHSH and CDR2 LQKENI. This CDR3 is 14 amino acids long. Amplification used 60 Vbeta primers and 13 Jbeta primers. Clones were sequenced by immunoSEQ multiplex PCR, and TCRdb holds only the in-frame ones, with some missing. The sample carries 130,000 to 150,000 clones, about four fifths recorded once. The chain couples TRBV18 to TRBJ1-1; 8 bases map to TRBD1. Material for sequencing was PBMCs. The sequence was obtained from a man aged 25-40 years in good health and CMV-seronegative. The CDR3 nucleotides are TGTGCCAGCTCACCACCGACAGGGGTCACTGAAGCTTTCTTT. This encodes CASSPPTGVTEAFF.